Following are 8 T cell receptor beta chains from one sample sequenced in a study of glioma-infiltrating T cells after dendritic cell vaccination (dated by TCRdb to about 2016). The label giving this sample's time point can be read as: after dendritic cell vaccination, including at tumor progression/relapse. Library preparation was by the immunoSEQ multiplex PCR assay. Entries here come from immuneACCESS through TCRdb and include only in-frame sequences with V and J called. Some clones fail to appear in such tables; in the studies checked, an unresolved V gene covers under half of the shortfall, and the cause of the remainder is unknown. The sample contains some 91,000 clones, 75% to 85% of them found a single time. Of the sample, 2.1% falls within the top ten clones. This specimen consisted of blood, obtained after dendritic cell vaccination. These TCRs come from a human donor with glioblastoma.

The chain joins TRBV5-6 to TRBJ2-2, with 7 positions matching TRBD2. The CDR3 runs to 16 residues. Germline-derived CDR1 and CDR2 are SGHDT and YYEEEE. Losses at the gene ends were 1 base for V and 5 bases for J; bases not matched to a gene: 8. The CDR3 DNA sequence: TGTGCCAGCAGCTTGCTGGGAGGGCGAGAGACCGGGGAGCTGTTTTTT. It is translated as CASSLLGGRETGELFF.

The chain recombines TRBV7-9 with TRBJ2-4; possible D gene TRBD1, 6 bases. Germline V lookup: CDR1 SEHNR, CDR2 FQNEAQ (reference sequence). V shed 8 bases and J shed 0 bases, with 17 bases lying between them. The CDR3 runs 16 residues. The CDR3 protein is CASGSGVPLAKNIQYF. As DNA, the CDR3 is TGTGCCAGCGGATCAGGGGTCCCGTTAGCCAAAAACATTCAGTACTTC.

The chain uses TRBV6-5 and TRBJ1-6, with a weak D call TRBD1 (6 bases). V shed 2 bases and J shed 5 bases, with 10 bases lying between them. The CDR3 has 15 residues. Germline-derived CDR1 and CDR2 are MNHEY and SVGAGI. Here the CDR3 DNA reads TGTGCCAGCAGTTACCGGCAGGGGAATAATTCACCCCTCCACTTT. Encoded protein: CASSYRQGNNSPLHF.

V usage is TRBV29-1 and J usage is TRBJ2-1; 9 bases agree with TRBD2. CDR1 is SQVTM, CDR2 ANQGSEA, per germline. The J segment lost 7 bases and the V segment lost 3 bases, leaving 19 bases of the junction unmatched. The CDR3 is 18 amino acids. CDR3 DNA sequence: TGCAGCGTTGACACCGAGATACGGTCGGCGGGAGGGCCGAATGAGCAGTTCTTC. This sequence encodes CSVDTEIRSAGGPNEQFF.

The chain carries TRBV9 and TRBJ2-2; TRBD2 aligns across 10 bases. The V segment lost 4 bases and the J segment 8 bases; nucleotides outside the gene matches: 11. Germline CDR1 SGDLS, CDR2 YYNGEE. The CDR3 length is 16 residues. The CDR3 spells CASSRTSGRDWGELFF. The DNA of the CDR3 is TGTGCCAGCAGCCGGACTAGCGGACGCGACTGGGGGGAGCTGTTTTTT.

V usage is TRBV5-6 and J usage is TRBJ2-7; 10 bases fit TRBD1. The J segment lost 0 bases and the V segment lost 3 bases, leaving 3 bases of the junction unmatched. Germline CDR1 reads SGHDT; CDR2 reads YYEEEE. This CDR3 is 15 amino acids long. The CDR3 bases are TGTGCCAGCAGCTCCGGACAGGGGGTCTCCTACGAGCAGTACGTC. This translates into CASSSGQGVSYEQYV.

The chain links TRBV5-6 to TRBJ1-2, with TRBD1 matching over 8 bases. In germline, CDR1 is SGHDT, CDR2 YYEEEE. The CDR3 consists of 14 residues. Trimming removed 2 bases from V and 4 bases from J; junction bases left unmatched: 4. CDR3 sequence: CASSLQGGPYGYTF. CDR3 nucleotide sequence: TGTGCCAGCAGCTTACAGGGGGGCCCCTATGGCTACACCTTC. Combining the CDR3 with reference TRBV5-6 and TRBJ1-2 gives the whole variable domain DAGVTQSPTHLIKTRGQQVTLRCSPKSGHDTVSWYQQALGQGPQFIFQYYEEEERQRGNFPDRFSGHQFPNYSSELNVNALLLGDSALYLCASSLQGGPYGYTFGSGTRLTVV.

V gene TRBV20-1 combines with J gene TRBJ2-5; weak D call: TRBD2 (5 bases). This CDR3 contains 11 residues. Deletions cut 8 bases from V and 5 bases from J, with 12 bases between. The V gene's germline CDR1 is DFQATT and CDR2 SNEGSKA (reference sequence). The CDR3 DNA sequence: TGCAGTACTGTTGGGGAGGAGACCCAGTACTTC. Translated, it gives CSTVGEETQYF.